The next 22 T cell receptor beta chains were all read from a single sample in a study of cytomegalovirus exposure and HLA in healthy donors. Primers: 60 Vbeta forward and 13 Jbeta reverse. TCRdb's table, derived via immunoSEQ multiplex PCR, lists solely in-frame clones and lacks some. The table shows 85,000 to 100,000 clones, with 84% occurring only once. Input material: PBMCs. These TCRs come from a woman aged 18 to 35 in good health and CMV-seropositive.

This clone was counted a single time. The genes are TRBV5-1 and TRBJ2-1; D is unclear. The V gene's germline CDR1 is SGHRS and CDR2 YFSETQ. CDR3 length equals 15 residues. V lost 2 bases to trimming and J lost 4 bases, with 13 bases between them. As DNA, the CDR3 is TGCGCCAGCAGCTTAAGTAACATCTGGTACAATGAGCAGTTCTTC. Its protein is CASSLSNIWYNEQFF.

The gene calls are TRBV12-5 and TRBJ2-1; 7 nucleotides match TRBD1. The CDR3 sequence is 15 residues long. CDR1 and CDR2 from the germline V gene are LGHNT and FRNRAP. V lost 7 bases to trimming and J lost 7 bases; unmatched junction nucleotides: 13. DNA of the CDR3: TGTGCTAGTGCCTTCGGACAGGCCCTTTCGAATGAGCAGTTCTTC. This codes for CASAFGQALSNEQFF.

The chain links TRBV27 to TRBJ2-5, with 8 bases fitting TRBD1. The CDR3 is 14 residues long. Looked up from germline, CDR1 is MNHEY and CDR2 is SMNVEV (reference sequence). The V gene end was trimmed by 6 bases and the J gene end by 5 bases; junction bases not matched to a gene: 8. The CDR3 DNA follows: TGTGCCAGCAGCCAGGGGGCTGGTGTCGAGACCCAGTACTTC. Translation: CASSQGAGVETQYF.

V is TRBV4-1 and J is TRBJ2-1, with D possibly being TRBD2 (6 bases). Germline CDR1 is MGHRA and CDR2 is YSYEKL. The ends were cut back, 0 bases at V and 7 bases at J, with 16 bases in the middle. The CDR3 sequence is 16 residues long. The CDR3 here is CASSQDRGTVYNEQFF. CDR3 nucleotides: TGCGCCAGCAGCCAAGATCGTGGGACTGTGTATAATGAGCAGTTCTTC.

The chain links TRBV6-5 to TRBJ2-4; D uncertain. The V and J ends lost 3 bases and 3 bases respectively, with 9 bases between them. Per the germline V gene, CDR1 is MNHEY and CDR2 is SVGAGI. This CDR3 is built from 14 residues. The chain's CDR3 is CASSYSSNKNIQYF. The CDR3 DNA is TGTGCCAGCAGTTATAGCAGTAACAAAAACATTCAGTACTTC.

V is TRBV19 and J is TRBJ1-5, with a weak D call TRBD1 (5 bases). The V gene lost 6 bases and the J gene lost 3 bases, with 6 bases spanning the gap. There are 12 residues in the CDR3. CDR1 is LNHDA, CDR2 SQIVND, per germline (reference sequence). The CDR3 reads CASRGPNQPQHF. The CDR3 nucleotides are TGTGCCAGTAGGGGGCCCAATCAGCCCCAGCATTTT.

The genes are TRBV7-8 and TRBJ1-1, with 8 bases that match TRBD1. The CDR3 sequence is 15 residues long. CDR1 and CDR2 from the germline V gene are SGHVS and FQNEAQ. The ends lost 5 bases at V and 4 bases at J; junction bases unmatched: 9. The CDR3 loop reads CASSTRQGPATEAFF. The CDR3 DNA reads TGTGCCAGCAGCACCCGACAGGGGCCGGCCACTGAAGCTTTCTTT.

This rearrangement joins TRBV29-1 to TRBJ2-5, with D tentatively TRBD1 (6 bases). CDR3 size: 13 residues. Per germline, CDR1 SQVTM and CDR2 ANQGSEA. Trimming left V 6 bases short and J 1 base short, with 12 bases between. CDR3 amino acids: CSVTRGIQETQYF. The CDR3 nucleotides read TGCAGCGTGACAAGGGGGATCCAAGAGACCCAGTACTTC.

The chain couples TRBV2 to TRBJ2-7; 7 bases match TRBD1. V dropped 5 bases and J dropped 3; count of bases not matched to a gene: 7. Looked up from germline, CDR1 is SNHLY and CDR2 is FYNNEI. The CDR3 spans 14 residues. The DNA for the CDR3 is TGTGCCAGCAGTCCAGGGGGACCCTTCTACGAGCAGTACTTC. It yields the protein CASSPGGPFYEQYF.

The chain recombines TRBV5-4 with TRBJ2-3; 9 nucleotides align to TRBD2. V lost 3 bases, J lost 6 bases, and 14 bases stayed unmatched. The CDR3 is 17 amino acids. CDR1 and CDR2 (germline): SGHNT, YYREEE (reference sequence). In DNA form, the CDR3 reads TGTGCCAGCAGCTCGGAGTTTGCTAGCGGGACGGTGGATACGCAGTATTTT. As protein: CASSSEFASGTVDTQYF.

The CDR3 DNA sequence: TGCGCCAGCAGCCCTTCAAACAGGGGCTACACCTTC. Its protein is CASSPSNRGYTF. V usage is TRBV5-1 and J usage is TRBJ1-2; tentative D call: TRBD1 (5 bases). The V gene's germline CDR1 is SGHRS and CDR2 YFSETQ. The CDR3 has 12 residues. The V end lost 4 bases, the J end lost 8 bases, and 12 bases lay between the germline ends.

This chain joins TRBV25-1 and TRBJ2-1; TRBD2 is a possible D gene (6 bases). Germline V CDR1 and CDR2: MGHDK, SYGVNS. Between the trimmed V and J ends, which lost 1 base and 5 bases, there was a span of 21 bases. This CDR3 comprises 18 residues. CDR3 in amino acids: CASSESVRSSAGNNEQFF. CDR3 DNA: TGTGCCAGCAGTGAATCAGTCAGGTCTAGCGCAGGGAACAATGAGCAGTTCTTC. The full variable domain, in which reference TRBV25-1 and TRBJ2-1 provide the parts outside the CDR3, is EADIYQTPRYLVIGTGKKITLECSQTMGHDKMYWYQQDPGMELHLIHYSYGVNSTEKGDLSSESTVSRIRTEHFPLTLESARPSHTSQYLCASSESVRSSAGNNEQFFGPGTRLTVL.

In its sample, this clone was seen a few times. V and J are TRBV29-1 and TRBJ2-3; D may be TRBD1 (7 bases). Germline CDR1 is SQVTM and CDR2 is ANQGSEA. The CDR3 loop spans 15 amino acids. V lost 6 bases and J lost 3, with 19 bases in between. In DNA, the CDR3 is TGCAGCGTGAGGACAGGTTGGGGGGTTACAGATACGCAGTATTTT. Protein: CSVRTGWGVTDTQYF.

The chain links TRBV27 to TRBJ2-7; 7 nucleotides agree with TRBD1. Germline V gene lookup returns CDR1 MNHEY and CDR2 SMNVEV (reference sequence). The length of the CDR3 is 13 residues. The V gene end was trimmed by 5 bases and the J gene end by 3 bases; junction bases not matched to a gene: 4. Here the CDR3 DNA reads TGTGCCAGCAGTATCCGGGACAGCTACGAGCAGTACTTC. Translation: CASSIRDSYEQYF.

The genes are TRBV27 and TRBJ2-2, with 9 positions matching TRBD2. CDR3 length: 16 amino acids. With V trimmed by 4 bases and J by 5 bases, 8 bases remained unmatched. Germline V CDR1 and CDR2: MNHEY, SMNVEV (reference sequence). The CDR3 sequence is CASSSRSGRGTGELFF. CDR3 in DNA: TGTGCCAGCAGTTCCCGTAGCGGGAGAGGTACCGGGGAGCTGTTTTTT.

The genes are TRBV14 and TRBJ1-1; D not resolved. Germline values: CDR1 SGHDN, CDR2 FVKESK. Trimming removed 2 bases from V and 4 bases from J, with 14 bases in between. The CDR3 has 15 amino acids. The CDR3 loop is CASSQLSGWGTEAFF. The CDR3 bases are TGTGCCAGCAGCCAATTATCGGGGTGGGGCACTGAAGCTTTCTTT.

The rearrangement uses TRBV2 and TRBJ1-1; no reliable D call. The germline gives CDR1 SNHLY, CDR2 FYNNEI. Trimming shortened V by 4 bases and J by 0 bases, and 12 bases separated the two germline ends. This CDR3 region has 15 residues. CDR3 loop: CASSVREIMNTEAFF. The CDR3 bases are TGTGCCAGCAGTGTTAGGGAGATCATGAACACTGAAGCTTTCTTT.

The chain joins TRBV7-6 to TRBJ1-1; D ambiguous. Germline CDR1 SGHVS, CDR2 FNYEAQ. The CDR3 totals 14 residues. The ends were cut back, 2 bases at V and 1 base at J, with 8 bases in the middle. CDR3 sequence reads: CASSLMAENTEAFF. Here the CDR3 DNA reads TGTGCCAGCAGCTTAATGGCGGAGAACACTGAAGCTTTCTTT.

V usage is TRBV4-2 and J usage is TRBJ1-5; D perhaps matches TRBD1 (5 bases). V was cut by 4 bases and J by 0 bases, with 10 bases left in between. The CDR3 runs 15 residues. The germline V gene encodes CDR1 LGHNA and CDR2 YNFKEQ. CDR3 DNA sequence: TGTGCCAGCAGCCTACAGGAATATAGCAATCAGCCCCAGCATTTT. Its protein product is CASSLQEYSNQPQHF.

This chain uses TRBV7-8 with TRBJ1-4; the D is unclear. V lost 2 bases, J lost 7 bases, and 17 bases lay in between. CDR3 length equals 16 residues. Germline values: CDR1 SGHVS, CDR2 FQNEAQ. The CDR3 is CASSLRTGISIEKLFF. The DNA of the CDR3 is TGTGCCAGCAGCTTAAGGACCGGGATCTCAATTGAAAAACTGTTTTTT.

Written as DNA, the CDR3 is TGCGCCAGCAGCCCTCGACAGGTGAACACTGAAGCTTTCTTT. This translates into CASSPRQVNTEAFF. This chain uses TRBV5-1 with TRBJ1-1; weak D call: TRBD1 (6 bases). Germline assignment: CDR1 SGHRS and CDR2 YFSETQ. The ends were cut back, 4 bases at V and 0 bases at J, with 10 bases in the middle. This CDR3 has 14 amino acids. Full variable domain (outside the CDR3, taken from reference TRBV5-1 and TRBJ1-1): KAGVTQTPRYLIKTRGQQVTLSCSPISGHRSVSWYQQTPGQGLQFLFEYFSETQRNKGNFPGRFSGRQFSNSRSEMNVSTLELGDSALYLCASSPRQVNTEAFFGQGTRLTVV.

CDR3 sequence: CASSYPRALRPGNTIYF. The CDR3 DNA reads as TGTGCCAGCAGTTACCCGAGAGCGTTGAGACCTGGAAACACCATATATTTT. The gene calls are TRBV6-8 and TRBJ1-3; no reliable D call. Trimming removed 2 bases at V and 2 bases at J, with 16 bases between. The CDR3 extends over 17 amino acids. CDR1 and CDR2 from the germline V gene are MNHGY and SAAAGT.